The 15 T cell receptor beta chains below all came from one sample that was sequenced in a study of blood T cell repertoires in COVID-19. Profiled with immunoSEQ multiplex PCR; TCRdb holds only in-frame clones, not every one. The sample has under 350,000 clones, around 92% seen once; the top ten hold approximately 2%. The sample comprised PBMCs or T cells enriched from blood (not recorded which). The receptors originated from a woman between 55 and 75 years old who had recovered from COVID-19.

J is TRBJ2-2 and V is TRBV19, with 10 bases aligning to TRBD1. Trimming cost V 9 bases and J 5 bases; bases outside gene matches: 3. The V gene's germline CDR1 is LNHDA and CDR2 SQIVND (reference sequence). This CDR3 comprises 13 residues. The CDR3 protein is CASEGQGTGELFF. DNA of the CDR3: TGTGCCAGCGAGGGACAGGGGACCGGGGAGCTGTTTTTT.

The chain is built from TRBV12-3 or TRBV12-4 and TRBJ2-3; perhaps TRBD2 as D (6 bases). Trimming took off 5 bases at V and 8 bases at J, with 11 bases between the two ends. The CDR3 extends over 12 amino acids. CDR3 protein: CASSPSETTQYF. Written as DNA, the CDR3 is TGTGCCAGCAGTCCTAGCGAGACTACGCAGTATTTT.

The chain links TRBV7-3 to TRBJ1-1, with a possible D match to TRBD1 (5 bases). The germline V gene has CDR1 SGHTA and CDR2 FQGTGA. V was pared by 2 bases and J by 2 bases, with 9 bases between. This CDR3 has 14 amino acids. The CDR3 nucleotides read TGTGCCAGCAGCTTAGGACACGCAAACACTGAAGCTTTCTTT. Translated, it gives CASSLGHANTEAFF. Full variable domain (remainder filled in from reference TRBV7-3 and TRBJ1-1): GAGVSQTPSNKVTEKGKYVELRCDPISGHTALYWYRQSLGQGPEFLIYFQGTGAADDSGLPNDRFFAVRPEGSVSTLKIQRTERGDSAVYLCASSLGHANTEAFFGQGTRLTVV.

The rearrangement uses TRBV5-5 and TRBJ1-1; D not resolved. The CDR3 is 12 residues long. The V gene's germline CDR1 is SGHKS and CDR2 YYEKEE (reference sequence). Trimming shortened V by 0 bases and J by 9 bases, and 9 bases separated the two germline ends. This CDR3 is CASSLDGVKAFF. The CDR3 DNA follows: TGTGCCAGCAGCTTGGACGGGGTTAAAGCTTTCTTT.

The chain carries TRBV18 and TRBJ2-7, with TRBD1 as a possible D gene (5 bases). CDR3 length: 15 amino acids. V lost 1 base, J lost 3 bases, and 13 bases lay in between. CDR1 and CDR2 (germline): KGHSH, LQKENI. The DNA of the CDR3 is TGTGCCAGCTCACCACTCGCAGGGAACCTCTACGAGCAGTACTTC. Amino acids: CASSPLAGNLYEQYF. Looking up the rest from reference TRBV18 and TRBJ2-7 gives the full variable domain: NAGVMQNPRHLVRRRGQEARLRCSPMKGHSHVYWYRQLPEEGLKFMVYLQKENIIDESGMPKERFSAEFPKEGPSILRIQQVVRGDSAAYFCASSPLAGNLYEQYFGPGTRLTVT.

This CDR3 is CASSGRPGRRTEAFF. The CDR3 coding sequence is TGTGCCAGTAGCGGACGACCAGGGAGGCGCACTGAAGCTTTCTTT. The chain employs TRBV19 and TRBJ1-1; D perhaps matches TRBD1 (5 bases). Per germline, CDR1 LNHDA and CDR2 SQIVND (reference sequence). The CDR3 has 15 amino acids. With 6 bases removed from V and 4 bases from J, the gap between germline ends came to 18 bases.

The V gene is TRBV5-6, the J gene TRBJ1-5, with D unclear. V dropped 2 bases and J dropped 3 bases, with 15 bases sitting between them. Germline CDR1 reads SGHDT; CDR2 reads YYEEEE. CDR3 length equals 16 residues. The CDR3 protein is CASSLTGFRHNQPQHF. The CDR3 bases are TGTGCCAGCAGCTTAACCGGGTTCCGCCACAATCAGCCCCAGCATTTT.

The rearrangement links TRBV9 to TRBJ2-6; no clear D. This CDR3 comprises 15 residues. CDR1 SGDLS and CDR2 YYNGEE come from the germline V gene. Trimming cost V 0 bases and J 4 bases, with 8 bases left between them. The chain's CDR3 is CASSVGVLGANVLTF. The DNA of the CDR3 is TGTGCCAGCAGCGTAGGAGTCCTGGGGGCCAACGTCCTGACTTTC.

The genes are TRBV30 and TRBJ2-7; TRBD2 aligns across 8 bases. CDR3 size: 14 residues. V shed 2 bases, J shed 3 bases, and the junction held 6 bases outside the gene matches. Germline-derived CDR1 and CDR2 are GTSNPN and SVGIG (reference sequence). CDR3 loop: CAWSRGTSSYEQYF. The CDR3, as DNA: TGTGCCTGGAGTCGCGGGACTAGTAGCTACGAGCAGTACTTC.

This chain connects TRBV2 to TRBJ1-5, with D possibly matching TRBD1 (5 bases). CDR1 and CDR2 from the germline V gene are SNHLY and FYNNEI. V was pared by 7 bases and J by 1 base, with 8 bases between. This CDR3 is built from 13 residues. For the CDR3, the DNA is TGTGCCAGCACCAGGGAAAGCAATCAGCCCCAGCATTTT. Translated, it gives CASTRESNQPQHF.

The chain links TRBV28 to TRBJ2-6, with a possible D match to TRBD2 (5 bases). The CDR3 is 13 amino acids. Per the germline V gene, CDR1 is MDHEN and CDR2 is SYDVKM. The CDR3 DNA reads TGTGTCACTAGGAGTCCTGGGGCCAACGTCCTGACTTTC. Encoded protein: CVTRSPGANVLTF. The variable domain in full, with the rest retrieved from reference TRBV28 and TRBJ2-6, is DVKVTQSSRYLVKRTGEKVFLECVQDMDHENMFWYRQDPGLGLRLIYFSYDVKMKEKGDIPEGYSVSREKKERFSLILESASTNQTSMYLCVTRSPGANVLTFGAGSRLTVL.

V is TRBV2 and J is TRBJ2-2, with TRBD2 identical over 8 bases. The CDR3 has 14 residues. V shed 8 bases and J 4 bases; nucleotides not matched to a gene: 6. Germline CDR1 SNHLY, CDR2 FYNNEI. This CDR3 reads CASLIREGTGELFF. For the CDR3, the DNA is TGTGCCAGCCTGATCCGGGAGGGCACCGGGGAGCTGTTTTTT.

The rearrangement links TRBV3-1 (or the pseudogene TRBV3-2) to TRBJ1-1, with 10 bases that match TRBD1. V dropped 3 bases and J dropped 2; count of bases not matched to a gene: 0. The CDR3 length is 14 residues. Germline CDR1 and CDR2: LGHDT and YNNKEL (reference sequence). DNA of the CDR3: TGTGCCAGCAGCCAGACAGGGGGCAACACTGAAGCTTTCTTT. Encoded protein: CASSQTGGNTEAFF.

The V call is TRBV28, the J call TRBJ2-4; possibly TRBD1 for D (5 bases). Trimming stripped 6 bases from V and 7 bases from J, with 16 bases between. The CDR3 extends over 14 amino acids. CDR1 is MDHEN and CDR2 is SYDVKM in the germline V gene. For the CDR3, the DNA is TGTGCCAGCAGCCTAGTCGCCAGGGTGAACATTCAGTACTTC. Translation gives CASSLVARVNIQYF.

The chain is built from TRBV2 and TRBJ2-2; 8 bases line up with TRBD1. Germline assignment: CDR1 SNHLY and CDR2 FYNNEI. V shed 6 bases, J shed 1 base, and the junction held 13 bases outside the gene matches. The CDR3 extends over 18 amino acids. For the CDR3, the DNA is TGTGCCAGCAGACTCGGACAGGGAATATTTAGGAACACCGGGGAGCTGTTTTTT. Protein sequence: CASRLGQGIFRNTGELFF.